The T cell receptor beta chain described here comes from a study of tumor-infiltrating lymphocytes in oesophageal squamous cell carcinoma. Germline V CDR1 and CDR2: SEHNR, FQNEAQ (reference sequence). The CDR3 spans 15 residues. One entry per CDR3 protein results from TCRdb running MiXCR on the PCR reads. The data hold around 12,000 distinct CDR3 sequences, with about half observed a single time. Sequencing was carried out using blood. This sequence joins TRBV7-9 and TRBJ2-7, with unresolved D. The DNA end lines up better with TRBJ1-2; the J call may be wrong. The receptor was derived from a female donor with esophageal squamous cell carcinoma. The CDR3 DNA reads as TGTGCCAGCAGCTTACTTCGGACGGGGAGTTATGGCTACACCTTC. Protein: CASSLLRTGSYGYTF.